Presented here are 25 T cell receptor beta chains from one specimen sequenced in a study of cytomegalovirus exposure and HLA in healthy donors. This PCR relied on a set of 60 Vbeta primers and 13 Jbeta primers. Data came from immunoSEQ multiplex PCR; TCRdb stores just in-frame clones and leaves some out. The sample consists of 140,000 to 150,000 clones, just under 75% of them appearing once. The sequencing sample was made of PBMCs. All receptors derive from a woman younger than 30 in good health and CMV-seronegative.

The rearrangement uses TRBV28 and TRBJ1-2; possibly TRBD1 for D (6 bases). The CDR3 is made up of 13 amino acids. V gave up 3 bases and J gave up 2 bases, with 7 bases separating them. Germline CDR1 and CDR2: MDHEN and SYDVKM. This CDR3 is CASSFQGNYGYTF. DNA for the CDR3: TGTGCCAGCAGTTTTCAGGGGAACTATGGCTACACCTTC.

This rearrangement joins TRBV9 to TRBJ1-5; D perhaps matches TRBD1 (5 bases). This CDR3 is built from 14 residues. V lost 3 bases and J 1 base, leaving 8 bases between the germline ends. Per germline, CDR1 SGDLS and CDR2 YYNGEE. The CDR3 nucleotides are TGTGCCAGCAGCGCGGGGGTCAGCAATCAGCCCCAGCATTTT. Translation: CASSAGVSNQPQHF.

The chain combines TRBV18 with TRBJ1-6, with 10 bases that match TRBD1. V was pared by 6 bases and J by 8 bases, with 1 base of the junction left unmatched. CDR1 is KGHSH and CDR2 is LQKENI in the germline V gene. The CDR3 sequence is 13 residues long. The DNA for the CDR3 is TGTGCCAGCTCGACAGGGGGCGATTCACCCCTCCACTTT. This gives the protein CASSTGGDSPLHF.

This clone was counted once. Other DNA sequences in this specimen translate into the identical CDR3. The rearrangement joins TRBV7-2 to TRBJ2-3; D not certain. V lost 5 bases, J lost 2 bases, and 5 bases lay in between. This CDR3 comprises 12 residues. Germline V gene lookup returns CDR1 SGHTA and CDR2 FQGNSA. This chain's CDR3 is CASSLYTDTQYF. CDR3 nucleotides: TGTGCCAGCAGCCTCTACACAGATACGCAGTATTTT.

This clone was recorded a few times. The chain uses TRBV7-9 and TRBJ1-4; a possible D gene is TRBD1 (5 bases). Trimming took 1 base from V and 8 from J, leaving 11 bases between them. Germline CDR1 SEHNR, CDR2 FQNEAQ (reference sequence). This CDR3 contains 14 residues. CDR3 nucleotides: TGTGCCAGCAGCTTAGGGCAGGGAAGGGAAAAACTGTTTTTT. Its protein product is CASSLGQGREKLFF.

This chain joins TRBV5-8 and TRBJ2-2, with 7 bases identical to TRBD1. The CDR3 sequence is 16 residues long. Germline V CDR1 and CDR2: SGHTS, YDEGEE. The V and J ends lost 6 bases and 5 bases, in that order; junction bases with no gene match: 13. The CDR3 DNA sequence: TGTGCCAGCATATTTGGGGACAGCCGGTGGACCGGGGAGCTGTTTTTT. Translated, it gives CASIFGDSRWTGELFF.

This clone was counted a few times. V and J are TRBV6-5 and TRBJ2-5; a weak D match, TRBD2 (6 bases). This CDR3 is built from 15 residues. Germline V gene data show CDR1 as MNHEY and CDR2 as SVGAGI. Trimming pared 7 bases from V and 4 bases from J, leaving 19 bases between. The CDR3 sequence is CASMRTGAPGETQYF. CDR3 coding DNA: TGTGCCAGCATGAGGACGGGAGCTCCGGGAGAGACCCAGTACTTC.

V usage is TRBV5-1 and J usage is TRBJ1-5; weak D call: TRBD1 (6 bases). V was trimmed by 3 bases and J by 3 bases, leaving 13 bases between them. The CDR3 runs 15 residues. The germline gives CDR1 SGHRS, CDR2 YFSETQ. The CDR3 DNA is TGCGCCAGCAGCTCAACAGGGTCTCCCAATCAGCCCCAGCATTTT. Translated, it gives CASSSTGSPNQPQHF.

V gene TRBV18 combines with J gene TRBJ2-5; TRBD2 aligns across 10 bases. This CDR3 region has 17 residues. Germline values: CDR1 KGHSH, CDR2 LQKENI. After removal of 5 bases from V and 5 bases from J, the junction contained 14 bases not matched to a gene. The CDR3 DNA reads TGTGCCAGCTCAACAAACGCCGGGACAGCGGGAGGGGAGACCCAGTACTTC. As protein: CASSTNAGTAGGETQYF.

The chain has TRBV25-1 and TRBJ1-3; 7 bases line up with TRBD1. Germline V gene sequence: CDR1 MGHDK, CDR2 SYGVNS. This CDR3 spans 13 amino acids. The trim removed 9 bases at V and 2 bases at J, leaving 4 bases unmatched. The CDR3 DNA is TGTGCCAGTGGACAGGCTGCTGGAAACACCATATATTTT. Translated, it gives CASGQAAGNTIYF.

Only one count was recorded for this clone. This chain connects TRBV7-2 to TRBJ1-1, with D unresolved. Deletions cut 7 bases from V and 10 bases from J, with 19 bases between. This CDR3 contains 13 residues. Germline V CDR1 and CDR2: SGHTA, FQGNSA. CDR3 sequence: CASTFKFESRAFF. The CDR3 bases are TGTGCCAGCACCTTTAAATTCGAGTCCCGAGCTTTCTTT.

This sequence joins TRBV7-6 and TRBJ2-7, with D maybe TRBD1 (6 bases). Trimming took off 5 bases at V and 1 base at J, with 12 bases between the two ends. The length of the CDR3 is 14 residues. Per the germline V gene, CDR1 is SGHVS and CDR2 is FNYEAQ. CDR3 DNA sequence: TGTGCCAGCAGCATATTAGGGGGTTCCTACGAGCAGTACGTC. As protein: CASSILGGSYEQYV.

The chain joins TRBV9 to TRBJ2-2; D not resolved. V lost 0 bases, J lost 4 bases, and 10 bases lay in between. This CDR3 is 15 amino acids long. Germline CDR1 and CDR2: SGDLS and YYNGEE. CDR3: CASSVEILPTGELFF. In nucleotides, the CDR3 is TGTGCCAGCAGCGTAGAAATACTACCCACCGGGGAGCTGTTTTTT.

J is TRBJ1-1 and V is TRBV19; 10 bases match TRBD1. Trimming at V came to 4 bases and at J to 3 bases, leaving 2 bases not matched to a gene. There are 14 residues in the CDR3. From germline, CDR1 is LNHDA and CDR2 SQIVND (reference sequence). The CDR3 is CASSKGQGDTEAFF. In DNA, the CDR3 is TGTGCCAGTAGTAAAGGACAGGGGGACACTGAAGCTTTCTTT. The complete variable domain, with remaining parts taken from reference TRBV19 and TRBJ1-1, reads DGGITQSPKYLFRKEGQNVTLSCEQNLNHDAMYWYRQDPGQGLRLIYYSQIVNDFQKGDIAEGYSVSREKKESFPLTVTSAQKNPTAFYLCASSKGQGDTEAFFGQGTRLTVV.

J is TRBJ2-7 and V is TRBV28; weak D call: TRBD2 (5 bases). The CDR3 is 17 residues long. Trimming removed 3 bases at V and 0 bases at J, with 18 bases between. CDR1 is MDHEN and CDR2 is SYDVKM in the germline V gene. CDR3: CASSFEVKAVSSYEQYF. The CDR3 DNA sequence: TGTGCCAGCAGTTTCGAGGTTAAAGCGGTGAGCTCCTACGAGCAGTACTTC.

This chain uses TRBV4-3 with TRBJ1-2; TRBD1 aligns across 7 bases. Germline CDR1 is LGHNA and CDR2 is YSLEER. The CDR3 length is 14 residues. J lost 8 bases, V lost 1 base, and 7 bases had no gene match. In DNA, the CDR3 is TGCGCCAGCAGCCAAGCCGGGACAGCCTCCGGCTACACCTTC. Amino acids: CASSQAGTASGYTF.

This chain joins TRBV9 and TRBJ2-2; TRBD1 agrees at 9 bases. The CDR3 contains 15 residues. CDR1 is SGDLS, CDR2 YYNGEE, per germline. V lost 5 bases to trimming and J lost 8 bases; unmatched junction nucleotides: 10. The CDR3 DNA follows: TGTGCCAGCAGTTGGACAGGGGAAGAGGCTGGGGAGCTGTTTTTT. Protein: CASSWTGEEAGELFF.

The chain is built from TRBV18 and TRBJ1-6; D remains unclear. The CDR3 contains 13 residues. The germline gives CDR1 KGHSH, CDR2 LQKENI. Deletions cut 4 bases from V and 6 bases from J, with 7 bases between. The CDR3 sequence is CASSLEFNSPLHF. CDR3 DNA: TGTGCCAGCTCACTGGAGTTTAATTCACCCCTCCACTTT.

For the CDR3, the DNA is TGCGCCAGCAGCTTGCTCACAGGGGTTGGAAACACCATATATTTT. This sequence encodes CASSLLTGVGNTIYF. The chain is built from TRBV5-1 and TRBJ1-3; the match to TRBD1 covers 7 bases. V was pared by 1 base and J by 3 bases, with 4 bases of the junction left unmatched. The CDR3 has 15 amino acids. The V gene's germline CDR1 is SGHRS and CDR2 YFSETQ.

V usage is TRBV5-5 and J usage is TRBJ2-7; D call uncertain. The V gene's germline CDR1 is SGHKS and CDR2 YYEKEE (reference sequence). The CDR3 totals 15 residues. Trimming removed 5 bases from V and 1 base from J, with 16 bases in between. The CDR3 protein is CASRPGPDFSYEQYV. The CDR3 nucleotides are TGTGCCAGCAGACCGGGTCCTGACTTTTCCTACGAGCAGTACGTC.

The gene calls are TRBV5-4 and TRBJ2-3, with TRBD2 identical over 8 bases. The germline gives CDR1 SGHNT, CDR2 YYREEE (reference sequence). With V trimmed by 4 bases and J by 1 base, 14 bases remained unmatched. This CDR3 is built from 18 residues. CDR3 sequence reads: CASSPGRRGVSGTDTQYF. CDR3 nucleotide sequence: TGTGCCAGCAGCCCGGGGAGGCGGGGGGTATCAGGCACAGATACGCAGTATTTT.

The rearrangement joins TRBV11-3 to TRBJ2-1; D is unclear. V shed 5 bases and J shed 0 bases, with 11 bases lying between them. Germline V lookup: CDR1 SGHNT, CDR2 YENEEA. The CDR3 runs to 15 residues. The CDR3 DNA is TGTGCCAGCAGCCTCCTCCGTAGCTCCTACAATGAGCAGTTCTTC. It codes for CASSLLRSSYNEQFF.

This chain's CDR3 is CASSEELVWYNEQFF. DNA of the CDR3: TGTGCCAGCAGTGAAGAACTAGTATGGTACAATGAGCAGTTCTTC. The genes are TRBV2 and TRBJ2-1; possibly TRBD2 for D (5 bases). Germline V gives CDR1 SNHLY, CDR2 FYNNEI. V lost 1 base and J 4 bases, leaving 11 bases between the germline ends. This CDR3 has 15 residues.

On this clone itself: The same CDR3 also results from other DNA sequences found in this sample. CDR3 region: CASSSTPGPYEQYV. The CDR3, as DNA: TGTGCCAGCAGTTCCACCCCTGGGCCCTACGAGCAGTACGTC. The genes are TRBV6-5 and TRBJ2-7; the D is unclear. This CDR3 has 14 residues. Trimming left V 4 bases short and J 2 bases short, with 12 bases between. The germline V gene encodes CDR1 MNHEY and CDR2 SVGAGI.

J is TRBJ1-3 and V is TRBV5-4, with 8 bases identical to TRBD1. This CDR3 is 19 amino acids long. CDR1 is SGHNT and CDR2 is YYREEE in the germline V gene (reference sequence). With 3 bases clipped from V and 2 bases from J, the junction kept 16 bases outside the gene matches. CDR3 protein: CASSSGRDRRPMAGNTIYF. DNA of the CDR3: TGTGCCAGCAGCTCCGGCCGGGACAGGCGTCCTATGGCTGGAAACACCATATATTTT.